The 22 T cell receptor beta chains listed next were all sequenced from one sample in a study of blood T cell repertoires in COVID-19. Profiling relied on immunoSEQ multiplex PCR, and the TCRdb table lists in-frame clones only, not all of them. The sample carries approximately 15,000 clones, about 79% recorded once. Source material: peripheral blood. The receptors here all came from a woman between 45 and 65 years old with active or convalescent COVID-19.

The chain carries TRBV19 and TRBJ2-1; 8 bases line up with TRBD2. Germline V gene lookup returns CDR1 LNHDA and CDR2 SQIVND (reference sequence). The junction had 6 bases not matched to a gene; V was cut back by 4 bases and J by 1 base. This CDR3 contains 16 residues. This CDR3 is CASSSVLAESYNEQFF. The CDR3 DNA reads as TGTGCCAGTAGTAGTGTACTAGCGGAATCCTACAATGAGCAGTTCTTC.

V is TRBV6-5 and J is TRBJ2-7, with 7 bases matching TRBD1. Germline loops: CDR1 MNHEY, CDR2 SVGAGI. Trimming removed 0 bases from V and 7 bases from J; junction bases left unmatched: 3. The length of the CDR3 is 13 residues. Here the CDR3 reads CASSYSSGGEQYF. The CDR3 DNA reads TGTGCCAGCAGTTACTCGTCAGGGGGTGAGCAGTACTTC.

The V call is TRBV2, the J call TRBJ1-2; D unclear. CDR3 length equals 12 residues. In germline, CDR1 is SNHLY, CDR2 FYNNEI. The V end was cut by 11 bases, the J end by 2 bases, with 12 bases between. Here the CDR3 reads CAYPEANYGYTF. The CDR3 bases are TGTGCCTACCCGGAGGCCAACTATGGCTACACCTTC.

The chain employs TRBV3-1 (or the pseudogene TRBV3-2) and TRBJ2-1; D gene unclear. The V and J ends lost 1 base and 4 bases respectively, with 8 bases between them. The CDR3 loop spans 14 amino acids. From germline, CDR1 is LGHDT and CDR2 YNNKEL (reference sequence). CDR3 in amino acids: CASSQVSVYNEQFF. CDR3 coding DNA: TGTGCCAGCAGCCAAGTGAGCGTATACAATGAGCAGTTCTTC.

This clone occurred once. The chain joins TRBV5-1 to TRBJ2-3, with 10 bases lining up with TRBD2. The V gene's germline CDR1 is SGHRS and CDR2 YFSETQ. This CDR3 is 18 amino acids long. V was clipped by 4 bases and J by 3 bases; unmatched bases: 14. This CDR3 reads CASSLGPGLAFVTDTQYF. The CDR3 DNA reads TGCGCCAGCAGCCTAGGCCCGGGACTAGCGTTTGTGACAGATACGCAGTATTTT.

The chain uses TRBV19 and TRBJ1-3; D is perhaps TRBD1 (5 bases). CDR3 length: 13 residues. Looked up from germline, CDR1 is LNHDA and CDR2 is SQIVND (reference sequence). CDR3 in DNA: TGTGCTTGTCTTGGGGGGACTGGAAACACCATATATTTT. It specifies CACLGGTGNTIYF.

In DNA, the CDR3 is TGTGCCAGCAGCTTAACACCAGGGGGCACTGAAGCTTTCTTT. It encodes CASSLTPGGTEAFF. The genes are TRBV7-3 and TRBJ1-1, with 7 bases fitting TRBD1. In germline, CDR1 is SGHTA, CDR2 FQGTGA. V gave up 0 bases and J gave up 4 bases; unmatched junction bases: 2. The CDR3 totals 14 residues.

This clone has more than one count but fewer than ten. The genes are TRBV11-1 and TRBJ2-1; D possibly corresponds to TRBD1 (5 bases). This CDR3 spans 13 amino acids. CDR1 and CDR2 from the germline V gene are SGHAT and FQDESV (reference sequence). Trimming shortened V by 1 base and J by 4 bases, and 5 bases separated the two germline ends. The CDR3 sequence is CASSLGQYNEQFF. As DNA, the CDR3 is TGTGCCAGCAGCTTAGGACAGTACAATGAGCAGTTCTTC.

This chain connects TRBV12-5 to TRBJ1-2; D may be TRBD1 (5 bases). V lost 0 bases to trimming and J lost 2 bases, with 16 bases between them. The CDR3 covers 17 residues. CDR1 and CDR2 from the germline V gene are LGHNT and FRNRAP. CDR3 bases: TGTGCTAGTGGTTTGGTATTGGTGGACAAGCTAAACTATGGCTACACCTTC. This gives the protein CASGLVLVDKLNYGYTF. The variable domain in full, completed from reference TRBV12-5 and TRBJ1-2, reads DARVTQTPRHKVTEMGQEVTMRCQPILGHNTVFWYRQTMMQGLELLAYFRNRAPLDDSGMPKDRFSAEMPDATLATLKIQPSEPRDSAVYFCASGLVLVDKLNYGYTFGSGTRLTVV.

The count of this clone is one. V is TRBV5-1 and J is TRBJ2-2; D remains unclear. CDR1 SGHRS and CDR2 YFSETQ come from the germline V gene. This CDR3 is 15 amino acids long. V was pared by 1 base and J by 0 bases, with 7 bases between. The CDR3 coding sequence is TGCGCCAGCAGCTTGATAGAGGCGAACACCGGGGAGCTGTTTTTT. It is translated as CASSLIEANTGELFF.

The chain links TRBV5-1 to TRBJ1-6; possibly TRBD1 for D (5 bases). Germline CDR1 reads SGHRS; CDR2 reads YFSETQ. The ends were cut back, 0 bases at V and 13 bases at J, with 11 bases in the middle. The CDR3 extends over 13 amino acids. CDR3 sequence reads: CASSLEGLEPLHF. The CDR3, as DNA: TGCGCCAGCAGCTTGGAGGGGCTGGAGCCCCTCCACTTT.

V usage is TRBV2 and J usage is TRBJ2-4; 7 positions agree with TRBD1. CDR1 and CDR2 (germline): SNHLY, FYNNEI. V shed 7 bases, J shed 3 bases, and the junction held 6 bases outside the gene matches. This CDR3 contains 14 residues. CDR3 nucleotide sequence: TGTGCCAGCATCTACCGGGACAGCAAAAACATTCAGTACTTC. Its protein is CASIYRDSKNIQYF. Drawing the rest from reference TRBV2 and TRBJ2-4, the complete variable domain is EPEVTQTPSHQVTQMGQEVILRCVPISNHLYFYWYRQILGQKVEFLVSFYNNEISEKSEIFDDQFSVERPDGSNFTLKIRSTKLEDSAMYFCASIYRDSKNIQYFGAGTRLSVL.

The chain employs TRBV27 and TRBJ2-7, with 9 bases lining up with TRBD1. CDR1 is MNHEY, CDR2 SMNVEV, per germline (reference sequence). V dropped 2 bases and J dropped 1; count of bases not matched to a gene: 6. The CDR3 is 16 amino acids. This chain's CDR3 is CASSLGDREGSYEQYF. CDR3 bases: TGTGCCAGCAGTTTAGGGGACAGGGAGGGGTCCTACGAGCAGTACTTC.

This clone showed up just a few times. The chain couples TRBV19 to TRBJ2-2; D not certain. The V gene lost 1 base and the J gene lost 1 base, with 13 bases spanning the gap. Germline CDR1 LNHDA, CDR2 SQIVND (reference sequence). This CDR3 has 17 residues. The CDR3 nucleotides read TGTGCCAGTAGTATAGGCCCAGGTGCTGGGAACACCGGGGAGCTGTTTTTT. Amino acids: CASSIGPGAGNTGELFF.

V is TRBV7-6 and J is TRBJ2-1, with 11 nucleotides matching TRBD2. This CDR3 is built from 15 residues. J was trimmed by 2 bases and V by 6 bases; bases with no gene match: 3. The V gene's germline CDR1 is SGHVS and CDR2 FNYEAQ. This chain's CDR3 is CASSLAGGPYNEQFF. The CDR3, as DNA: TGTGCCAGCAGTCTAGCGGGAGGCCCCTACAATGAGCAGTTCTTC. The full variable domain, with the rest looked up from reference TRBV7-6 and TRBJ2-1, is GAGVSQSPRYKVTKRGQDVALRCDPISGHVSLYWYRQALGQGPEFLTYFNYEAQQDKSGLPNDRFSAERPEGSISTLTIQRTEQRDSAMYRCASSLAGGPYNEQFFGPGTRLTVL.

The chain uses TRBV28 and TRBJ1-2, with 8 bases matching TRBD1. V shed 8 bases, J shed 2 bases, and the junction held 4 bases outside the gene matches. This CDR3 has 13 residues. Germline V CDR1 and CDR2: MDHEN, SYDVKM. CDR3 amino acids: CASCRQGNYGYTF. In DNA form, the CDR3 reads TGTGCCAGCTGCCGACAGGGGAACTATGGCTACACCTTC.

This clone came up a few times. The CDR3 nucleotides are TGTGCCAGCAGCTTAATGGGGACAGGGGGAACCGGGGAGCTGTTTTTT. Translated, it gives CASSLMGTGGTGELFF. The chain employs TRBV7-8 and TRBJ2-2; 11 nucleotides line up with TRBD1. This CDR3 contains 16 residues. Looked up from germline, CDR1 is SGHVS and CDR2 is FQNEAQ. With V trimmed by 2 bases and J by 5 bases, 4 bases remained unmatched. Combining the CDR3 with reference TRBV7-8 and TRBJ2-2 gives the whole variable domain GAGVSQSPRYKVAKRGQDVALRCDPISGHVSLFWYQQALGQGPEFLTYFQNEAQLDKSGLPSDRFFAERPEGSVSTLKIQRTQQEDSAVYLCASSLMGTGGTGELFFGEGSRLTVL.

The chain carries TRBV5-1 and TRBJ2-1, with 8 bases that match TRBD2. This CDR3 region has 16 residues. Trimming cost V 3 bases and J 0 bases; bases outside gene matches: 5. The germline V gene has CDR1 SGHRS and CDR2 YFSETQ. CDR3 in amino acids: CASSYTAGGSYNEQFF. CDR3 coding DNA: TGCGCCAGCAGCTATACGGCGGGGGGCTCCTACAATGAGCAGTTCTTC. Filled out from reference TRBV5-1 and TRBJ2-1, the complete variable domain reads KAGVTQTPRYLIKTRGQQVTLSCSPISGHRSVSWYQQTPGQGLQFLFEYFSETQRNKGNFPGRFSGRQFSNSRSEMNVSTLELGDSALYLCASSYTAGGSYNEQFFGPGTRLTVL.

The chain couples TRBV6-5 to TRBJ1-2; possible D gene TRBD1, 6 bases. Germline V CDR1 and CDR2: MNHEY, SVGAGI. The CDR3 totals 12 residues. V dropped 5 bases and J dropped 6 bases, with 10 bases sitting between them. CDR3 protein: CASSRTGHGYTF. Here the CDR3 DNA reads TGTGCCAGCAGTCGCACAGGGCATGGCTACACCTTC.

This chain joins TRBV25-1 and TRBJ2-1; a weak D match, TRBD2 (6 bases). Looked up from germline, CDR1 is MGHDK and CDR2 is SYGVNS. V lost 3 bases, J lost 4 bases, and 13 bases lay in between. The CDR3 sequence is 15 residues long. For the CDR3, the DNA is TGTGCCAGCAGTGAGTCGGCAGGACTATACAATGAGCAGTTCTTC. Translated, it gives CASSESAGLYNEQFF.

V usage is TRBV6-1 and J usage is TRBJ1-6, with D perhaps TRBD1 (6 bases). The germline V and J ends were trimmed by 2 bases and 2 bases, with 13 bases remaining between them. The CDR3 extends over 17 amino acids. Germline assignment: CDR1 MNHNS and CDR2 SASEGT. The CDR3 here is CASSERTQGPYNSPLHF. The DNA for the CDR3 is TGTGCCAGCAGTGAAAGAACACAGGGCCCCTATAATTCACCCCTCCACTTT.

The V and J genes are TRBV27 and TRBJ1-6; no firm D call. The V end lost 6 bases, the J end lost 7 bases, and 16 bases lay between the germline ends. CDR1 and CDR2 (germline): MNHEY, SMNVEV (reference sequence). CDR3 length: 15 amino acids. The CDR3 is CASSLEGTWNSPLHF. The CDR3 region has the DNA TGTGCCAGCAGCCTCGAGGGCACCTGGAATTCACCCCTCCACTTT.